This T cell receptor beta chain was captured in a study of CXCR3-negative and CXCR3-positive naive CD8 T cells. Study-wide points: Greater hydrophobicity was found in TRB CDR3s of CXCR3-positive naive cells than of CXCR3-negative naive cells.

All TRB cDNA libraries came from 5' RACE performed with UMI labels. After re-calling the 5' RACE reads, TCRdb lists one entry per CDR3 protein, DNA absent. The sample has 150,000 to 160,000 distinct CDR3 sequences; the top ten hold 0.45% to 0.55%. The germline gives CDR1 MDHEN, CDR2 SYDVKM. This CDR3 contains 16 residues. Concerning this clonotype itself: Its antigen is not known.

The receptor was isolated from a human donor in good health. Some clones in this sample may be carry-over from other donors' samples. The sample comprised naive CXCR3+ CD8+ T cells from blood. As to subset: CD45RO-CCR7+CD27+CD95- naive CD8+ T cells expressing CXCR3 (TNR3+). The V call is TRBV28, the J call TRBJ2-3; TCRdb gives TRBD1 as the D gene, but with no DNA this cannot be confirmed. CDR3 sequence: CASNNKARESTDTQYF.